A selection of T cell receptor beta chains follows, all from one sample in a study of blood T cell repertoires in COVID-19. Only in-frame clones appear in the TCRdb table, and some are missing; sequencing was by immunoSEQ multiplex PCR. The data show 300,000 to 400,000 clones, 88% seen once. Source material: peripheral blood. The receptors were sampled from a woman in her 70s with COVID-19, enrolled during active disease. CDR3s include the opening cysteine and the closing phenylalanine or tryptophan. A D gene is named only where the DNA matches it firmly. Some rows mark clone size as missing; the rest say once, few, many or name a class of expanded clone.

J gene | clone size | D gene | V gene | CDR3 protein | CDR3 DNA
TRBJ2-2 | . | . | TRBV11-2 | CASSLDLALGRELFF | TGTGCCAGCAGCTTAGATCTTGCTCTGGGCCGGGAGCTGTTTTTT
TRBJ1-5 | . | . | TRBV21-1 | CASSILWDRGSWCNQPQHF | TGTGCCAGCAGCATTCTGTGGGACAGGGGTTCTTGGTGCAATCAGCCCCAGCATTTT
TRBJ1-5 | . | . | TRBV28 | CASNRESGSNQPQHF | TGTGCCAGCAATAGAGAAAGCGGTAGCAATCAGCCCCAGCATTTT
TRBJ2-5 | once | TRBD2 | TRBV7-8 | CASSLSGLAGEEETQYF | TGTGCCAGCAGCTTAAGTGGACTAGCGGGGGAGGAAGAGACCCAGTACTTC
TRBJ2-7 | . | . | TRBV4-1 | CASSQNTPGLTYEQYF | TGCGCCAGCAGCCAAAATACCCCGGGACTCACCTACGAGCAGTACTTC
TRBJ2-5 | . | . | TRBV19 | CASSIDSTGNQETQYF | TGTGCCAGTAGTATAGACTCCACAGGGAACCAAGAGACCCAGTACTTC
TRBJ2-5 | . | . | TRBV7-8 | CASSSAGTRTKETQYF | TGTGCCAGCAGCTCCGCCGGGACACGGACCAAAGAGACCCAGTACTTC
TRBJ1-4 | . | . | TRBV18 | CASSPPQGLLNEKLFF | TGTGCCAGCTCACCACCCCAGGGGCTTCTAAATGAAAAACTGTTTTTT
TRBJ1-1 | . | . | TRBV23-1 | CASTRHSLFEAFF | TGCGCCAGCACCCGACACTCCCTTTTTGAAGCTTTCTTT
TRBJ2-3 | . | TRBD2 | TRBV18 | CASLPGLGTDTQYF | TGTGCCAGCCTCCCGGGACTAGGAACGGATACGCAGTATTTT
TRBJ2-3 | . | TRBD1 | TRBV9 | CASSVRDRGTDTQYF | TGTGCCAGCAGCGTGAGGGACAGAGGCACAGATACGCAGTATTTT
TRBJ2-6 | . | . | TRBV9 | CASSAERALYSGANVLTF | TGTGCCAGCAGCGCCGAGCGGGCCCTTTACTCTGGGGCCAACGTCCTGACTTTC
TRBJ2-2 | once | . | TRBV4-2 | CASSHPGVPQRGIGELFF | TGTGCCAGCAGCCACCCGGGGGTACCGCAGAGAGGCATCGGGGAGCTGTTTTTT
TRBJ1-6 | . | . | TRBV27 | CASSAQGRANSPLHF | TGTGCCAGCAGTGCACAGGGAAGGGCAAATTCACCCCTCCACTTT
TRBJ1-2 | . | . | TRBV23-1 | CASSHRDNIPANYGYTF | TGCGCCAGCAGCCACCGGGACAATATTCCCGCTAACTATGGCTACACCTTC
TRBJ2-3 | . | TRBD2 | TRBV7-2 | CASSRSGAGDTQYF | TGTGCCAGCAGCCGTTCTGGAGCGGGGGATACGCAGTATTTT
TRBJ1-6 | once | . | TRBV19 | CASSIPRRDSPLHF | TGTGCCAGTAGTATACCCAGGAGGGATTCACCCCTCCACTTT
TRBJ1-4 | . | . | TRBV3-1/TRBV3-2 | CASSLRQPTNEKLFF | TGTGCCAGCAGCCTGAGACAGCCAACTAATGAAAAACTGTTTTTT
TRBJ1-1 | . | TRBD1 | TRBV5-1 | CASSLGAGGEAFF | TGCGCCAGCAGCTTGGGGGCAGGGGGTGAAGCTTTCTTT
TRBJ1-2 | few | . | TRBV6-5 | CASSRGGPSGYTF | TGTGCCAGCAGTCGGGGAGGGCCCAGTGGCTACACCTTC
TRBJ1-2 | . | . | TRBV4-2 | CASGGGWGYTF | TGTGCCAGCGGGGGCGGTTGGGGCTACACCTTC
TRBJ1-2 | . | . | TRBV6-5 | CASSPWPNYGYTF | TGTGCCAGCAGCCCCTGGCCGAACTATGGCTACACCTTC
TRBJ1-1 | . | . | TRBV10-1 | CASSQGSNTEAFF | TGCGCCAGCAGTCAGGGATCTAACACTGAAGCTTTCTTT
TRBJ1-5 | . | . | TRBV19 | CASTPGRSPQHF | TGTGCCAGTACCCCGGGAAGATCGCCCCAGCATTTT
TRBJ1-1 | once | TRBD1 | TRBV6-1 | CASSDSTGVGTEAFF | TGTGCCAGCAGTGATAGTACAGGGGTGGGCACTGAAGCTTTCTTT
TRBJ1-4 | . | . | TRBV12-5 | CASGLGSDEKLFF | TGTGCTAGTGGTTTGGGCTCAGATGAAAAACTGTTTTTT
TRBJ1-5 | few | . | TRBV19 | CASSIVQGNQPQHF | TGTGCCAGTAGTATAGTGCAGGGCAATCAGCCCCAGCATTTT
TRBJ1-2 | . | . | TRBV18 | CASSPLRQALYGYTF | TGTGCCAGCTCACCGCTCCGACAGGCACTTTATGGCTACACCTTC
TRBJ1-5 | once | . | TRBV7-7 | CASSQGFNQPQHF | TGTGCCAGCAGTCAGGGATTCAATCAGCCCCAGCATTTT
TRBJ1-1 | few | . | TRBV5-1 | CASSPGSVNTEAFF | TGCGCCAGCAGCCCCGGGTCGGTCAACACTGAAGCTTTCTTT
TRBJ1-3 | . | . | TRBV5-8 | CASSLSRGSGNTIYF | TGTGCCAGCAGCTTGAGCAGGGGCTCTGGAAACACCATATATTTT
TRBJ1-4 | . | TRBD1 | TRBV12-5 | CASGLVWTGGPSEKLFF | TGTGCTAGTGGTTTGGTATGGACAGGGGGCCCCAGCGAAAAACTGTTTTTT
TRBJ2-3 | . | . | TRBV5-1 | CASSLYAGRTDTQYF | TGCGCCAGCAGCTTGTATGCGGGGCGCACAGATACGCAGTATTTT
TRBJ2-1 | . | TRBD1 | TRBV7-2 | CASSSGTGGYNEQFF | TGTGCCAGCAGCTCTGGGACAGGGGGGTACAATGAGCAGTTCTTC
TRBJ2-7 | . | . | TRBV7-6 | CASSSQGGLGYEQYF | TGTGCCAGCAGCTCCCAGGGAGGTCTCGGCTACGAGCAGTACTTC
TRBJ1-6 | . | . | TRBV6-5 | CASSFSSYNSPLHF | TGTGCCAGCAGTTTTAGCTCCTATAATTCACCCCTCCACTTT
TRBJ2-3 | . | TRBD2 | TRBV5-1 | CASSSSVAGASSTDTQYF | TGCGCCAGCAGCTCGTCTGTAGCGGGGGCCTCTAGCACAGATACGCAGTATTTT
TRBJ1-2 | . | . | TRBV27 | CATLDRSYGYTF | TGTGCCACTCTTGACAGGAGCTATGGCTACACCTTC
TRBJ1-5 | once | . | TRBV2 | CASSGSRSGNQPQHF | TGTGCCAGCAGTGGGTCTCGATCGGGCAATCAGCCCCAGCATTTT
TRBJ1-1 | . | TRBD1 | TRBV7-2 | CASSPTQGAGTEAFF | TGTGCCAGCAGCCCCACCCAGGGGGCAGGGACTGAAGCTTTCTTT
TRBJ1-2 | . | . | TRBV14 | CASSQDRRTFNYGYTF | TGTGCCAGCAGCCAAGATCGTAGAACCTTTAACTATGGCTACACCTTC
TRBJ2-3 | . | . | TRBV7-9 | CASSLDSVAQYF | TGTGCCAGCAGCTTAGATAGCGTGGCGCAGTATTTT
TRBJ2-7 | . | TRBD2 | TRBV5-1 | CASSFSGLSYEQYF | TGCGCCAGCAGCTTTAGCGGGTTGTCCTACGAGCAGTACTTC
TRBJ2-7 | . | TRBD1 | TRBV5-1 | CASSWGQGREQYF | TGCGCCAGCAGCTGGGGACAGGGACGGGAGCAGTACTTC
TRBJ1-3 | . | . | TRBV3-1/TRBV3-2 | CASSQKVGSSGNTIYF | TGTGCCAGCAGCCAAAAGGTGGGGAGCTCTGGAAACACCATATATTTT
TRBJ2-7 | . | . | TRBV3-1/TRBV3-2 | CASSPRGGYEQYF | TGTGCCAGCAGCCCCAGGGGCGGGTACGAGCAGTACTTC
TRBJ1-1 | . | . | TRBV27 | CASWGGSTEAFF | TGTGCCAGTTGGGGAGGAAGCACTGAAGCTTTCTTT
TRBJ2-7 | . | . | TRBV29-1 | CSAGRGPPSYEQYF | TGCAGCGCCGGGCGGGGTCCACCCTCCTACGAGCAGTACTTC
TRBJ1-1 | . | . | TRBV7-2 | CASSPRGANTEAFF | TGTGCCAGCAGCCCCCGGGGGGCGAACACTGAAGCTTTCTTT
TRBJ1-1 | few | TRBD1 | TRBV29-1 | CSDLRTGAWNTEAFF | TGCAGCGACCTCAGGACAGGGGCATGGAACACTGAAGCTTTCTTT
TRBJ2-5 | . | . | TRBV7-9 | CASSTRGSGIQETQYF | TGTGCCAGCAGCACCCGGGGTAGCGGCATCCAAGAGACCCAGTACTTC
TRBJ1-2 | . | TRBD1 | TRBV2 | CASRTGQLLIHGYTF | TGTGCCAGCAGGACGGGACAGCTTCTAATCCATGGCTACACCTTC